Below, 11 T cell receptor beta chains from the same sample are listed, as sequenced in a study of molecular identifiers for immune sequencing clone quantification (dated by TCRdb to the late 2010s). The library was obtained by PCR. The sequencing machine was an Illumina HiSeq 4000. TCRdb reprocessing: public reads trimmed at Q25 with fastp, clones called with MiXCR, in-frame beta chains kept. Entries are consolidated by CDR3 protein sequence, retaining the most common genes and DNA. This sample lists about 68,000 distinct CDR3 sequences; roughly 18% were detected once. The ten largest clones add up to 1.5% of the sample. The sequenced sample was naive CD8+ T cells from blood, with Jurkat cell RNA spiked in. Interpreted using the paper, the cell subset or site label stands for: FACS-sorted CD8+CD4-CCR7+CD45RA+ naive T cells. These receptors all stem from a human donor in good health. Some libraries in this study had Jurkat cell RNA spiked in.

This chain uses TRBV4-1 with TRBJ1-5; the D gene is possibly TRBD1 (6 bases). The end of the DNA is better explained by TRBJ2-3, so the J call may be wrong. The CDR3 is 19 residues long. The germline V gene has CDR1 MGHRA and CDR2 YSYEKL. CDR3 coding DNA: TGCGCCAGCAGCCAAGAAGGATCGGCACAGGGCGATCGCGATCAGCCCCAGTATTTT. It is translated as CASSQEGSAQGDRDQPQYF.

This clonotype was seen repeatedly, ten times or more. This chain links TRBV4-3 with TRBJ1-5; the D is unclear. The CDR3 is made up of 13 amino acids. Germline-derived CDR1 and CDR2 are LGHNA and YSLEER. V dropped 4 bases and J dropped 7 bases, with 11 bases sitting between them. CDR3 DNA: TGCGCCAGCAGCCCCGGCCGGTTCCAGCCCCAGCATTTT. Protein sequence: CASSPGRFQPQHF.

This clonotype was seen a handful of times. A much larger clone differs from this one at a single base, so this may be a read error. Given the absence of the conserved phenylalanine or tryptophan at the CDR3 end, a read error is likely. The V gene is TRBV7-9, the J gene TRBJ2-3; a weak D match, TRBD2 (6 bases). Germline CDR1 and CDR2: SEHNR and FQNEAQ (reference sequence). The CDR3 is 15 amino acids. Trimming removed 3 bases at V and 3 bases at J, with 13 bases between. The CDR3 coding sequence is TGTGCCAGCAGCTTCCCGGGACTCCTTACAGATACGCAGTATCTT. It codes for CASSFPGLLTDTQYL.

This clonotype appeared many times. The chain links TRBV10-3 to TRBJ2-1; TRBD2 aligns across 10 bases. J was trimmed by 4 bases and V by 2 bases; bases with no gene match: 5. The V gene's germline CDR1 is ENHRY and CDR2 SYGVKD. The CDR3 sequence is 16 residues long. The CDR3 DNA reads as TGTGCCATCAGTGAGCCGGGGACTAGCGTGTACAATGAGCAGTTCTTC. Translating gives CAISEPGTSVYNEQFF.

In this sample, this clonotype turned up many times. The chain employs TRBV12-3 or TRBV12-4 and TRBJ2-3; D is uncertain. Deletions cut 3 bases from V and 3 bases from J, with 10 bases between. The CDR3 extends over 14 amino acids. CDR3 nucleotide sequence: TGTGCCAGCAGTTTTATCGGGCCGACAGATACGCAGTATTTT. Translation gives CASSFIGPTDTQYF.

This clonotype has a count of ten or more. The gene calls are TRBV4-3 and TRBJ2-7, with 10 bases fitting TRBD1. The CDR3 consists of 17 residues. Germline assignment: CDR1 LGHNA and CDR2 YSLEER. With V trimmed by 0 bases and J by 2 bases, 7 bases remained unmatched. CDR3 in DNA: TGCGCCAGCAGCCAAGATACCCGGGACAGGGGTACCTACGAGCAGTACTTC. It translates to CASSQDTRDRGTYEQYF.

This clonotype occurred many times. A single base separates this from a much larger clone, so it may be a read error. CDR3 amino acids: CASSSPSGVAKTIQYF. CDR3 in DNA: TGTGCCAGCAGCTCACCTAGCGGGGTAGCCAAAACCATTCAGTACTTC. The J gene is TRBJ2-4, the V gene TRBV7-2; 9 bases line up with TRBD2. This CDR3 contains 16 residues. Germline lookup yields CDR1 SGHTA and CDR2 FQGNSA.

Ten or more counts support this clonotype. The chain uses TRBV15 and TRBJ2-4; 14 positions agree with TRBD2. CDR3 length: 16 residues. Germline CDR1 reads LNHNV; CDR2 reads YYDKDF (reference sequence). Unmatched junction bases numbered 4, after V lost 0 bases and J lost 9 bases. DNA for the CDR3: TGTGCCACCAGCAGAGATCCTGGACTAGCGGGAGGCATTCAGTACTTC. It translates to CATSRDPGLAGGIQYF.

This clonotype was found many times. The chain couples TRBV4-1 to TRBJ2-7; D perhaps matches TRBD2 (5 bases). The CDR3 length is 16 residues. Germline V gene sequence: CDR1 MGHRA, CDR2 YSYEKL. Trimming stripped 1 base from V and 3 bases from J, with 16 bases between. The CDR3 reads CASSQVIPGSNYEQYF. The CDR3 region has the DNA TGCGCCAGCAGCCAAGTAATCCCGGGGAGTAACTACGAGCAGTACTTC.

This clonotype came up many times. The rearrangement uses TRBV20-1 and TRBJ1-5, with D possibly TRBD1 on 6 matching bases. Germline values: CDR1 DFQATT, CDR2 SNEGSKA (reference sequence). V was shortened by 4 bases and J by 1 base, with 14 bases between the two germline ends. The length of the CDR3 is 15 residues. The CDR3 is CSAIWGAASNQPQHF. CDR3 DNA: TGCAGTGCTATATGGGGGGCTGCGAGCAATCAGCCCCAGCATTTT.

In its sample, this clonotype was seen many times. V gene TRBV6-6 combines with J gene TRBJ2-7, with D possibly being TRBD1 or TRBD2 (5 bases each). Germline values: CDR1 MNHNY, CDR2 SVGAGI (reference sequence). This CDR3 is 16 amino acids long. V shed 2 bases and J shed 3 bases, with 17 bases lying between them. CDR3 in amino acids: CASSYTDSGAHYEQYF. CDR3 coding DNA: TGTGCCAGCAGTTACACAGATTCCGGGGCCCACTACGAGCAGTACTTC.